This entry features one T cell receptor beta chain sequence. Sequenced by immunoSEQ multiplex PCR; TCRdb stores in-frame clones only, minus some. The sample yields around 31,000 clones, roughly 90% seen once. Germline V gene lookup returns CDR1 MDHEN and CDR2 SYDVKM. The CDR3 runs 16 residues. The V segment lost 6 bases and the J segment 3 bases; nucleotides outside the gene matches: 5. Time point here: newly diagnosed, previously untreated cHL patient sample. CD4+ T cells were purified from thawed PBMCs by negative selection. These data come from a study of PD-1 blockade in classical Hodgkin lymphoma.

Sequenced sample: CD4+ T cells from blood. This chain connects TRBV28 to TRBJ2-1, with TRBD2 matching over 13 bases. This clonotype was obtained from a human donor with classical Hodgkin lymphoma. The CDR3 coding sequence is TGTGCCAGCAGCCGACTAGCGGGAGGTCGCTACAATGAGCAGTTCTTC. Translation gives CASSRLAGGRYNEQFF.